This note documents a single T cell receptor (beta chain) sequence. The antigen is unknown. Each cDNA molecule carried a unique molecular identifier. Each CDR3 protein gets one entry after TCRdb re-called the 5' RACE reads with MiXCR. The top ten hold 6.5% to 8.5% of the sample, which has 45,000 or so distinct CDR3 sequences, roughly 7.3% seen once. In germline, CDR1 is SQVTM, CDR2 ANQGSEA. V was cut by 1 base and J by 4 bases, with 4 bases left in between. The CDR3 covers 12 residues. The sample belongs to a study of early T cells in non-severe SARS-CoV-2 infection. Study-level information: The sequenced material was bulk RNA from unsorted whole blood, and its chains were unpaired.

Findings of the study overall: Sequences matched to VDJdb favored anti-spike CD8 responses, while private and CD4 specificities were missed.

Sequencing used whole blood. The TCR originated in an adult who was a healthcare worker with PCR-confirmed SARS-CoV-2 infection or an uninfected control (not recorded which). The chain is built from TRBV29-1 and TRBJ2-2, with D hard to call. The CDR3 nucleotides read TGCAGCGTTGAAGGGCGCACCGGGGAGCTGTTTTTT. Translated, it gives CSVEGRTGELFF.